This TCR beta chain was sequenced in a study of T cells in Graves' hyperthyroidism and ophthalmopathy (dated by TCRdb to 2018 to 2020). In terms of the full investigation: A discovery cohort of about 100 patients, fewer than 50 with Graves' ophthalmopathy and 55 to 60 with stable Graves' hyperthyroidism, was used to find distinguishing TCR V-J signatures. Prospective prediction of ophthalmopathy was tested in an independent validation cohort of under 20 hyperthyroidism patients and roughly 16 patients who later progressed to ophthalmopathy. The 90 to 100 discovery patients were randomly divided into training and test sets at a 7:3 ratio. The study also compared thyroid tissue and blood T-cell repertoires from about 6 Graves' hyperthyroidism patients. Following sampling, methimazole starting at 30 mg daily was given to hyperthyroidism patients, and high-dose intravenous methylprednisolone was given to ophthalmopathy patients. TCR Vbeta CDR3 sequencing of 120 to 150 peripheral blood samples (fewer than 45 ophthalmopathy, 75 hyperthyroidism and 17 progressor patients) is reported in the paper. Overall results and qualifications from the work: Most expanded thyroid clonotypes (frequency above 0.001) were also detected in blood, suggesting blood repertoires may reflect thyroid immune responses. Ophthalmopathy was separated from stable hyperthyroidism by a 13 V-J signature model, with around 90% sensitivity and just over 81% specificity obtained in cross-validation and 80%/75% obtained in testing. No statistical method was used to set the sample size in advance, and investigators knew the group allocation. In validation, the model predicted progression to ophthalmopathy with approximately 71% sensitivity and 72% to 85% specificity, a median of roughly seven months before onset.

The TCR beta CDR3 regions were amplified from RNA transcripts. The TCR CDR3 was subjected to a first round of RT-PCR using the HTBI primer set and the Qiagen OneStep RT-PCR kit. Libraries were constructed in a second round of multiplex PCR, after which size selection and purification were performed. The libraries were sequenced on an Illumina HiSeq2000 using paired-end 100 bp reads. In the source study's methods: SOAPnuke was used to process the raw data, removing reads that contained adapters or uncalled bases, had a mean Phred below 15, or lacked an exact match to the constant primer or identifier. COPE v1.2.5 was used to merge the high-quality paired reads, and each unique nucleotide sequence was defined as a clonotype. MiTCR v1.1 was used to align clonotypes to the IMGT TRBV, TRBD and TRBJ reference segments. Only V-J combinations with frequency above 0.0001, covering 99.2% of repertoires, were analysed. The TCS score was defined as the ratio of F50 (clonal expansion) to E x V (chaos), calculated using BLOSUM62-based TCRdist between CDR3 peptides within each V-J. Welch's t-statistics and random forest reduced around 550 V-J features to roughly 13, which were used in a naive Bayes classifier (R e1071). The similarity between thyroid and blood repertoires was quantified using the Morisita-Horn index. TCRdb ran its own pipeline on the public reads, namely fastp trimming at Q25 and MiXCR clone calling, and kept in-frame beta chains. Each entry merges the rows of one CDR3 protein and shows their most common DNA and genes. TCRdb, not the authors, supplied the V and J calls. Across this sample there are hundreds of thousands of distinct CDR3 sequences, with just under 45% seen only once. Approximately 6.8% of the sample goes to the ten largest clones.

This clonotype occurred many times. The antigen it binds to is not known. One end of the junction does not line up with germline, which may come from a read error. According to the germline V gene (reference sequence), CDR1 reads SEHNR and CDR2 reads FQNEAQ. CDR3 length: 12 amino acids, cysteine to phenylalanine. CDR3 DNA is the only sequence kept; it has 36 bases, read in frame from the first base. Any patient with an uncontrolled infection, another autoimmune disease, pregnancy or lactation was excluded. Diagnoses were established on the basis of clinical symptoms, serum thyroxine and TRAb, thyroid ultrasound, and orbital computed tomography. Total RNA was extracted using Trizol reagent, and RNA quality was assessed on an Agilent 2100 Bioanalyzer.

This receptor was taken from an adult man with Graves' disease, either hyperthyroidism or ophthalmopathy (not recorded which). The chain uses TRBV7-9 and TRBJ2-7; TRBD1 aligns with 8 central bases. Sequenced input: peripheral blood or thyroid tissue (not recorded which). CDR3 loop: CASSWGQDEQYF. The DNA is as follows: TGCGCCAGCAGTTGGGGACAGGACGAGCAGTACTTC.